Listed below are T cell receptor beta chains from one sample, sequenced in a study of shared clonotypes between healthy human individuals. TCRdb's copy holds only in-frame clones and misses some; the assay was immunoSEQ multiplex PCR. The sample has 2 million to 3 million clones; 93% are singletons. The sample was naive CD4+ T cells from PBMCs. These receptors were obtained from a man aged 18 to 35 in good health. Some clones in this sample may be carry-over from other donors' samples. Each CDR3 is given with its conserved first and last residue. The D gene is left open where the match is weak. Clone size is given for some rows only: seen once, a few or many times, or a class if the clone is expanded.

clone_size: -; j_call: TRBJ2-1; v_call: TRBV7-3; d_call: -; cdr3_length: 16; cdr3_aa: CASSSSSRTYYNEQFF; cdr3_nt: TGTGCCAGCAGCTCATCTAGCAGAACTTACTACAATGAGCAGTTCTTC
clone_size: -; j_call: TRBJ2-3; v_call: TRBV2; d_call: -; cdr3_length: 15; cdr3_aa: CASSYKQGDTDTQYF; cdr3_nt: TGTGCCAGCAGTTACAAACAGGGTGACACAGATACGCAGTATTTT
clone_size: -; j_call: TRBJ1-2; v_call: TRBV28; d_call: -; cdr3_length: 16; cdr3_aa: CASSGVGALLHYGYTF; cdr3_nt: TGTGCCAGCAGTGGGGTAGGGGCGCTGCTACACTATGGCTACACCTTC
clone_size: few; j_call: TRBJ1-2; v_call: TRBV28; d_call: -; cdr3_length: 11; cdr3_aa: CASSAGRGYTF; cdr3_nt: TGTGCCAGCAGCGCCGGGCGTGGCTACACCTTC
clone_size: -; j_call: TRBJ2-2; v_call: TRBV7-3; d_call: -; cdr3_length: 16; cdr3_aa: CASSPRTATNTGELFF; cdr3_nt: TGTGCCAGCAGCCCACGGACCGCGACGAACACCGGGGAGCTGTTTTTT
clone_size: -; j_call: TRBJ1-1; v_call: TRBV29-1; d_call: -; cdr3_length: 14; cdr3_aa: CSVGLLHLPTQAFF; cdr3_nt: TGCAGCGTTGGGCTCCTACACCTACCGACTCAAGCTTTCTTT
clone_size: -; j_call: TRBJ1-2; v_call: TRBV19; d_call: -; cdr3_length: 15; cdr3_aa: CASSIDPGRVGGYTF; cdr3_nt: TGTGCCAGTAGTATAGATCCCGGCCGTGTTGGCGGCTACACCTTC
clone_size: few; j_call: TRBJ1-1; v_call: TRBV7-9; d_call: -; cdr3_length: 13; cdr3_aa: CASSLLPQTEAFF; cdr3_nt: TGTGCCAGCAGCTTACTCCCCCAAACTGAAGCTTTCTTT
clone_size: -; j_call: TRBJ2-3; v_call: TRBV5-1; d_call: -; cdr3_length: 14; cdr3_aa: CASMVGRVTDTQYF; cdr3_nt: TGCGCCAGCATGGTTGGGCGAGTCACAGATACGCAGTATTTT
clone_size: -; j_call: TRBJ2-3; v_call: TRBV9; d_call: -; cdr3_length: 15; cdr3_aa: CASSPRRAFADTQYF; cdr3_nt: TGTGCCAGCAGCCCGCGGAGGGCCTTTGCAGATACGCAGTATTTT
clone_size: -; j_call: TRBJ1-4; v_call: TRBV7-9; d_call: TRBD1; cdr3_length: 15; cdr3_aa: CASSLGQDRAEKLFF; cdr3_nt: TGTGCCAGCAGCTTAGGACAGGACAGGGCCGAAAAACTGTTTTTT
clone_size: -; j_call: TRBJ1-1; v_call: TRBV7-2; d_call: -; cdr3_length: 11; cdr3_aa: CASSLLDGAFF; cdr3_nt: TGTGCCAGCAGCTTACTGGACGGGGCTTTCTTT
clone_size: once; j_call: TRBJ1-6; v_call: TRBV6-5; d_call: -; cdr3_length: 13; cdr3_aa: CASRDYANSPLHF; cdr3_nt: TGTGCCAGCAGAGACTACGCGAATTCACCCCTCCACTTT
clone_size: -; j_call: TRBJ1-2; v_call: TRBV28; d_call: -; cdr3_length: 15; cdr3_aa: CASSYTPTGIYGYTF; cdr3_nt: TGTGCCAGCAGTTACACCCCGACCGGGATCTATGGCTACACCTTC
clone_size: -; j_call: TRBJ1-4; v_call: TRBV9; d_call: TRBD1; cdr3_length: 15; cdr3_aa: CASSPTGQPNEKLFF; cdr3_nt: TGTGCCAGCAGCCCGACGGGACAGCCTAATGAAAAACTGTTTTTT
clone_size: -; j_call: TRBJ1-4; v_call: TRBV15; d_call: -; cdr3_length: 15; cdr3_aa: CATSGEKARDEKLFF; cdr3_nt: TGTGCCACCAGCGGAGAAAAGGCCCGGGATGAAAAACTGTTTTTT
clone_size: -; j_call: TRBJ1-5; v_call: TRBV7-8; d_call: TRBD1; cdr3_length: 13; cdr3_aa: CASSSDRAQPQHF; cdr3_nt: TGTGCCAGCAGCTCGGACAGGGCCCAGCCCCAGCATTTT
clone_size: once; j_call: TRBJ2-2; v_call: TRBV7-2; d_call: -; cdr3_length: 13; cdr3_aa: CASSLDEAGELFF; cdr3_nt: TGTGCCAGCAGCTTAGATGAGGCGGGGGAGCTGTTTTTT
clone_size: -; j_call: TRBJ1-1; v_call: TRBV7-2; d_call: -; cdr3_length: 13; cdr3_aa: CASSLYQGTEAFF; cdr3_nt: TGTGCCAGCAGCTTATATCAGGGCACTGAAGCTTTCTTT
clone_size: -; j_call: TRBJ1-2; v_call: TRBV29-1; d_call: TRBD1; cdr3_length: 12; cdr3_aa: CSVRTGQRGYTF; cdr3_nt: TGCAGCGTCCGGACAGGGCAACGAGGCTACACCTTC
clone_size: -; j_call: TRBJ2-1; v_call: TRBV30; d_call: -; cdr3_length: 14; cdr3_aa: CAADRFSSYNEQFF; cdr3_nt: TGTGCCGCCGACAGGTTCAGCTCCTACAATGAGCAGTTCTTC
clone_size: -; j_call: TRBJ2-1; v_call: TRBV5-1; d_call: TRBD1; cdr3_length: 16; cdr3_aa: CASSPPRTGSIHEQFF; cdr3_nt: TGCGCCAGCAGCCCACCCCGGACAGGTTCGATCCATGAGCAGTTCTTC
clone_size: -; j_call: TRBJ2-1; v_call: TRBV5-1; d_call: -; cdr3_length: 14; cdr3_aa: CASSLDAGPDEQFF; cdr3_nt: TGCGCCAGCAGCTTGGATGCGGGTCCGGATGAGCAGTTCTTC
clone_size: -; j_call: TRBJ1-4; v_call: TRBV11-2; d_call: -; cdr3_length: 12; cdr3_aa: CASSVRWGKLFF; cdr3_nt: TGTGCCAGCAGCGTTCGATGGGGAAAACTGTTTTTT
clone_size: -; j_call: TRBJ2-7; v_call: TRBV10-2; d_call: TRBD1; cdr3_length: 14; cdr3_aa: CASREGQGIYEQYF; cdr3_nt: TGCGCCAGCAGAGAGGGACAGGGGATCTACGAGCAGTACTTC
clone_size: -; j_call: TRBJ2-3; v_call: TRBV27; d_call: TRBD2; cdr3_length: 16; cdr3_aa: CASSLGLAGSTDTQYF; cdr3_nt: TGTGCCAGCAGTTTAGGCCTAGCGGGGAGCACAGATACGCAGTATTTT
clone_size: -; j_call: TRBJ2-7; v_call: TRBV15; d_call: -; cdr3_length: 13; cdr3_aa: CATSRGVGYEQYF; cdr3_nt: TGTGCCACCAGCAGAGGAGTCGGCTACGAGCAGTACTTC
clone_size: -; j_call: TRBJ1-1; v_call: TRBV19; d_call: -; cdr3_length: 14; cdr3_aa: CASSVTPIVAEAFF; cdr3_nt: TGTGCCAGTAGTGTGACACCTATCGTGGCTGAAGCTTTCTTT
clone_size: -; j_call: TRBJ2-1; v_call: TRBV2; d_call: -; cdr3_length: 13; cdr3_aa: CASSYGTNTEQFF; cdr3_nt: TGTGCCAGCAGCTATGGGACCAACACTGAGCAGTTCTTC
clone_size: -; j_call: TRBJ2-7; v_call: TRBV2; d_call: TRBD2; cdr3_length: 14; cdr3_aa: CASRVQTSGYEQYF; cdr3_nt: TGTGCCAGCAGGGTTCAGACTAGCGGGTACGAGCAGTACTTC
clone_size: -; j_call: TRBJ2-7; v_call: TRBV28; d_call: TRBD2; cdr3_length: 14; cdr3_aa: CASSPTSGIYEQYF; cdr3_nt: TGTGCCAGCAGTCCGACTAGCGGAATCTACGAGCAGTACTTC
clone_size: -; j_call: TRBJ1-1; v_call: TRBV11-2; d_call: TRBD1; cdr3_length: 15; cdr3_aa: CASSLTGGAHTEAFF; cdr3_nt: TGTGCCAGCAGCCTCACAGGGGGCGCGCACACTGAAGCTTTCTTT
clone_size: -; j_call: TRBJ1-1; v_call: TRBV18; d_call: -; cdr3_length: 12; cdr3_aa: CASSLRVTEAFF; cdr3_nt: TGTGCCAGCTCACTGAGGGTGACTGAAGCTTTCTTT
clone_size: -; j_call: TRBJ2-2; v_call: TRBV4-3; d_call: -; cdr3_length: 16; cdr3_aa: CASSPDKKGATGELFF; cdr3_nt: TGCGCCAGCAGCCCGGACAAGAAAGGGGCCACCGGGGAGCTGTTTTTT
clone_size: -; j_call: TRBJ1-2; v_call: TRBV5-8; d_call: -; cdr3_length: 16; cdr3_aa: CASSPVPTGRGDGYTF; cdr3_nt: TGTGCCAGCAGCCCAGTGCCGACAGGACGGGGAGATGGCTACACCTTC
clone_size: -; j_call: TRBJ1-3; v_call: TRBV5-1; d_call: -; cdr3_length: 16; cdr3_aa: CASSLLSTVSGNTIYF; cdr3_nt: TGCGCCAGCAGCTTATTATCGACAGTCTCTGGAAACACCATATATTTT
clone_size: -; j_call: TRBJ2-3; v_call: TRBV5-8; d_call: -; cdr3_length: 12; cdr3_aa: CASSLARNTQYF; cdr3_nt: TGTGCCAGCAGCTTGGCCAGGAACACGCAGTATTTT
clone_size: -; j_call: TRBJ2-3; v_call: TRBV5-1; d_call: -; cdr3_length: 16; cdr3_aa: CASSLDSFPSTDTQYF; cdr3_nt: TGCGCCAGCAGCTTGGACAGTTTCCCTAGCACAGATACGCAGTATTTT
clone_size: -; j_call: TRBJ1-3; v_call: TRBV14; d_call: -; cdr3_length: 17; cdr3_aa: CASSQDLGAMAGNTIYF; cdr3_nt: TGTGCCAGCAGCCAAGATCTCGGGGCTATGGCTGGAAACACCATATATTTT
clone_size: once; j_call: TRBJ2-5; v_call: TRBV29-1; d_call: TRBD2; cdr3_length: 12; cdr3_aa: CSGVAGAETQYF; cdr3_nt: TGCAGCGGGGTAGCGGGAGCAGAGACCCAGTACTTC
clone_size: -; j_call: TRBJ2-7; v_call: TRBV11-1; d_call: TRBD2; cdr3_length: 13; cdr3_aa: CASSGRAGDEQYF; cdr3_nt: TGTGCCAGCAGCGGGAGGGCCGGGGACGAGCAGTACTTC
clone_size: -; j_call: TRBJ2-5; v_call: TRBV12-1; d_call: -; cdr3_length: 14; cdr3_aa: CASSSRTSQETQYF; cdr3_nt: TGTGCCAGCTCTTCAAGGACGTCGCAAGAGACCCAGTACTTC